The next 3 T cell receptor beta chains were all read from a single sample in a study of cytomegalovirus exposure and HLA in healthy donors. The PCR employed 60 Vbeta primers together with 13 Jbeta primers. Libraries were prepared by immunoSEQ multiplex PCR; TCRdb keeps only in-frame clonotypes and omits some of them. The data show about 150,000 clones, about 75% seen once. Sequenced material: PBMCs. The receptors were sampled from a man aged 18 to 29 in good health and CMV-seropositive.

The V call is TRBV20-1, the J call TRBJ2-5; D is unclear. Germline assignment: CDR1 DFQATT and CDR2 SNEGSKA (reference sequence). Trimming left V 6 bases short and J 5 bases short, with 7 bases between. The CDR3 consists of 10 residues. The CDR3 DNA follows: TGCAGTGCCACCGGGGAGACCCAGTACTTC. Amino acids: CSATGETQYF.

V and J are TRBV10-2 and TRBJ1-4, with D possibly being TRBD1 (5 bases). The CDR3 runs to 13 residues. With 3 bases removed from V and 7 bases from J, the gap between germline ends came to 9 bases. Germline-derived CDR1 and CDR2 are WSHSY and SAAADI. In DNA, the CDR3 is TGCGCCAGCAGTGACGAAGGGGCTGAAAAACTGTTTTTT. This codes for CASSDEGAEKLFF.

This clone was counted between two and nine times. Its ends do not fully match the called genes, so a read error is possible. V is TRBV7-9 and J is TRBJ2-7; 11 bases fit TRBD2. Germline assignment: CDR1 SEHNR and CDR2 FQNEAQ (reference sequence). The CDR3 sequence is 15 residues long. The CDR3 DNA sequence: TGTTCCAGCAGCTCTAGCGGGAGGATCGACCACGAGCAGTACTTC. This gives the protein CSSSSSGRIDHEQYF.